The entry below describes one T cell receptor beta chain. This sample also contains other DNA sequences that code for the same CDR3. Sequencing was performed with immunoSEQ multiplex PCR; in TCRdb, only in-frame clones are kept and a portion is missing. The data contain roughly 400,000 clones, around nine tenths of them singletons. This sample was included in a study of blood T cell repertoires in COVID-19. On the study more broadly: COVID-19 samples, acute and convalescent, were from the United States, Italy and Spain. T cells, B-cell-depleted T cells, or PBMCs supplied cDNA or gDNA.

Participant reports of clinical history set cohort assignment. In the 2 weeks before study entry, exposed participants met a COVID-19 case, which was PCR-confirmed or clinician-diagnosed. The TCR originated in a woman aged 18-30 years who had been exposed to COVID-19. Sequenced: PBMCs or T cells enriched from blood (not recorded which).

Written as DNA, the CDR3 is TGTGCCAGCAGTCTGACGGGGAACACTGAAGCTTTCTTT. This sequence encodes CASSLTGNTEAFF. The rearrangement links TRBV28 to TRBJ1-1; D gene unclear. This CDR3 spans 13 amino acids. V shed 5 bases and J shed 1 base, with 8 bases lying between them. The germline V gene has CDR1 MDHEN and CDR2 SYDVKM.